Listed below are T cell receptor beta chains from one sample, sequenced in a study of cytomegalovirus exposure and HLA in healthy donors. TCRdb keeps only in-frame clones here, not all; method: immunoSEQ multiplex PCR. The repertoire holds some 54,000 clones, with 80% as singletons. The specimen sequenced was PBMCs. Receptor source: a male donor in good health and CMV-seronegative. The CDR3 runs from the conserved cysteine through the conserved F or W. D genes are given only for firm matches. The size of a clone is reported for some rows only, either as once, few or many, or as a class for expanded clones.

TRBJ2-1 | TRBV7-2 | NA | NA | CASRLAGGGGEQFF | TGTGCCAGCAGACTAGCTGGGGGGGGCGGTGAGCAGTTCTTC
TRBJ1-6 | TRBV5-5 | TRBD1 | few | CASSLGQGLLPLHF | TGTGCCAGCAGCTTGGGACAGGGGCTTCTCCCCCTCCACTTT
TRBJ1-1 | TRBV7-2 | NA | NA | CASSLDRLMNTEAFF | TGTGCCAGCAGCTTAGACAGACTAATGAACACTGAAGCTTTCTTT
TRBJ1-2 | TRBV9 | TRBD1 | NA | CASSAGTGVGGYTF | TGTGCCAGCAGCGCCGGGACAGGGGTAGGTGGCTACACCTTC
TRBJ1-3 | TRBV7-9 | NA | NA | CASSPEGNTIYF | TGTGCCAGCAGCCCCGAGGGAAACACCATATATTTT
TRBJ1-1 | TRBV14 | TRBD1 | NA | CASSQYQGANTEAFF | TGTGCCAGCAGCCAATATCAGGGGGCGAACACTGAAGCTTTCTTT
TRBJ1-2 | TRBV4-3 | TRBD1 | NA | CASSPYRGYGYTF | TGCGCCAGCAGCCCCTACAGGGGCTATGGCTACACCTTC
TRBJ2-5 | TRBV7-3 | NA | once | CASTNGVGETQYF | TGTGCCAGCACTAACGGGGTGGGAGAGACCCAGTACTTC
TRBJ1-3 | TRBV10-3 | TRBD1 | NA | CAISYRGIKSLLSGNTIYF | TGTGCCATCAGCTACAGGGGGATTAAAAGTCTTCTCTCTGGAAACACCATATATTTT
TRBJ1-1 | TRBV7-6 | NA | NA | CASSLTIQGAPPEAFF | TGTGCCAGCAGCTTGACCATTCAAGGGGCACCCCCTGAAGCTTTCTTT
TRBJ2-5 | TRBV30 | NA | NA | CALAVGRLEETQYF | TGTGCCTTGGCTGTAGGCAGACTCGAGGAGACCCAGTACTTC
TRBJ1-2 | TRBV30 | NA | NA | CAWTTNFQYTF | TGTGCCTGGACCACCAATTTCCAGTACACCTTC
TRBJ2-7 | TRBV30 | TRBD1 | NA | CAWSAAGGWDEQYF | TGTGCCTGGAGTGCGGCAGGGGGCTGGGACGAGCAGTACTTC
TRBJ1-1 | TRBV5-6 | TRBD1 | few | CASSLDRVNTEAFF | TGTGCCAGCAGCTTAGACAGGGTGAACACTGAAGCTTTCTTT
TRBJ1-5 | TRBV19 | NA | NA | CASSAGLNQPQHF | TGTGCCAGTAGTGCGGGACTAAATCAGCCCCAGCATTTT
TRBJ2-5 | TRBV30 | NA | NA | CAWSIGGQETQYF | TGTGCCTGGAGTATCGGGGGCCAAGAGACCCAGTACTTC
TRBJ1-1 | TRBV7-2 | NA | NA | CASTNYRAMNTEAFF | TGTGCCAGCACCAACTACAGGGCCATGAACACTGAAGCTTTCTTT
TRBJ2-7 | TRBV27 | TRBD1 | NA | CASSSWTGGSEQYF | TGTGCCAGCAGTTCCTGGACAGGGGGCAGCGAGCAGTACTTC
TRBJ2-2 | TRBV18 | TRBD1 | NA | CASSPVPLLGTGAPGELFF | TGTGCCAGCTCACCAGTGCCCCTTCTCGGGACAGGGGCCCCCGGGGAGCTGTTTTTT
TRBJ2-5 | TRBV11-1 | TRBD1 | once | CASSLDTGTGLGETQYF | TGTGCCAGCAGCTTGGACACCGGGACAGGGTTGGGAGAGACCCAGTACTTC
TRBJ2-1 | TRBV7-3 | TRBD2 | few | CASSLTAPLAGGHNEQFF | TGTGCCAGCAGCTTAACGGCCCCCCTAGCGGGGGGGCACAATGAGCAGTTCTTC
TRBJ2-5 | TRBV29-1 | NA | NA | CSVEDWGVGETQYF | TGCAGCGTTGAAGATTGGGGCGTCGGAGAGACCCAGTACTTC
TRBJ1-1 | TRBV19 | TRBD1 | NA | CASRPDRVTEAFF | TGTGCCAGTAGGCCCGACAGGGTCACTGAAGCTTTCTTT
TRBJ1-2 | TRBV5-4 | TRBD1 | NA | CASSLGTGLSRNYGYTF | TGTGCCAGCAGCCTTGGGACAGGCTTATCCCGTAACTATGGCTACACCTTC
TRBJ2-7 | TRBV9 | TRBD1 | NA | CASSAEGGSYEQYF | TGTGCCAGCAGCGCAGAAGGGGGCTCGTACGAGCAGTACTTC
TRBJ2-7 | TRBV1 | NA | NA | CTSSQERGGRAYEQYF | TGCACCAGCAGCCAAGAGCGGGGGGGCCGGGCCTACGAGCAGTACTTC
TRBJ1-6 | TRBV5-4 | TRBD1 | NA | CASSQSQGAGNNSPLHF | TGTGCCAGCAGCCAAAGTCAGGGGGCTGGCAATAATTCACCCCTCCACTTT
TRBJ2-5 | TRBV9 | NA | NA | CASSVASQETQYF | TGTGCCAGCAGCGTAGCCAGCCAAGAGACCCAGTACTTC
TRBJ2-1 | TRBV12-5 | TRBD1 | few | CASGPDRVFAYNEQFF | TGTGCTAGTGGTCCGGACAGGGTGTTTGCCTACAATGAGCAGTTCTTC
TRBJ1-2 | TRBV2 | NA | NA | CASSDGANYGYTF | TGTGCCAGCAGTGACGGGGCTAACTATGGCTACACCTTC
TRBJ2-3 | TRBV30 | NA | once | CAWSPPTPPKEFF | TGTGCCTGGAGTCCACCCACACCACCGAAGGAGTTTTTT
TRBJ2-7 | TRBV29-1 | NA | NA | CSVEEVSSYEQYF | TGCAGCGTTGAAGAGGTGAGCTCCTACGAGCAGTACTTC
TRBJ2-1 | TRBV4-3 | TRBD2 | NA | CASSDGGANEQFF | TGCGCCAGCAGCGACGGGGGGGCCAATGAGCAGTTCTTC
TRBJ1-2 | TRBV6-5 | NA | NA | CASSYHSENYGYTF | TGTGCCAGCAGTTACCATTCTGAGAACTATGGCTACACCTTC
TRBJ1-1 | TRBV4-3 | NA | NA | CASSQDLRGLNTEAFF | TGCGCCAGCAGCCAAGATCTGCGGGGGCTGAACACTGAAGCTTTCTTT
TRBJ2-1 | TRBV4-2 | NA | NA | CASSQYLGGSNEQFF | TGTGCCAGCAGCCAATATCTAGGGGGAAGCAATGAGCAGTTCTTC